This T cell receptor beta chain originates from a study of human T cells and chemical hapten exposure. Germline V gives CDR1 MNHEY, CDR2 SMNVEV (reference sequence). V lost 7 bases and J 0 bases, leaving 19 bases between the germline ends. This CDR3 contains 18 residues. For the library, individual cDNA molecules each received unique molecular identifiers. A single record per CDR3 protein comes from TCRdb applying MiXCR to the RACE reads. The sample holds 100,000 to 150,000 distinct CDR3 sequences, more than 7.5% seen once. This clonotype was seen a few times. Regarding time point: healthy volunteer bleed at 2 weeks. The starting material, unfractionated whole blood, was used for total RNA extraction.

The source material was whole blood. This TCR was sampled from a male donor in good health. Some clones in this sample may be carry-over from other donors' samples. The chain carries TRBV27 and TRBJ1-6, with D tentatively TRBD1 (5 bases). CDR3 protein: CASTKFGGASSYNSPLHF. CDR3 in DNA: TGTGCCAGCACCAAATTCGGGGGTGCTAGCTCCTATAATTCACCCCTCCACTTT.